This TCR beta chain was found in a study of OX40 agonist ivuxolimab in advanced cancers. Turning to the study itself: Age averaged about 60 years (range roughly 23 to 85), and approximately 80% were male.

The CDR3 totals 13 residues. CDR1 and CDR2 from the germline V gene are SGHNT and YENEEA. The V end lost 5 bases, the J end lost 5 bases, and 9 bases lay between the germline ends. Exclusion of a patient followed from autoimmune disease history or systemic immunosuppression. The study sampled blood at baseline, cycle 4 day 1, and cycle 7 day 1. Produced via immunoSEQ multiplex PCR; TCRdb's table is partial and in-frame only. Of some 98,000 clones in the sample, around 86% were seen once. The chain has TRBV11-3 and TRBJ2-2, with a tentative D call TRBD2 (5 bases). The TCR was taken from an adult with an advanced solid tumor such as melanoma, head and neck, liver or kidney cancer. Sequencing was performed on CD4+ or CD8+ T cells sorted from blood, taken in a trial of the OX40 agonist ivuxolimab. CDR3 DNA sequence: TGTGCCAGCAGCCCTAGCATTACCGGGGAGCTGTTTTTT. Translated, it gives CASSPSITGELFF.